Described below is a single TCR beta chain sequence and its context. The CDR3 runs to 15 residues. Trimming shortened V by 5 bases and J by 1 base, and 12 bases separated the two germline ends. Germline assignment: CDR1 LNHDA and CDR2 SQIVND (reference sequence). Only in-frame clones appear in the TCRdb table, and some are missing; sequencing was by immunoSEQ multiplex PCR. Among about 22,000 clones listed, roughly 90% were seen once. The data are from a study of OX40 agonist ivuxolimab in advanced cancers. The material was CD4+ or CD8+ T cells sorted from blood, obtained in a trial of the OX40 agonist ivuxolimab. This receptor was identified in an adult with an advanced solid tumor such as melanoma, head and neck, liver or kidney cancer. The rearrangement links TRBV19 to TRBJ2-1; D may be TRBD2 (6 bases). DNA for the CDR3: TGTGCCAGTAGTGCAGCTAGCGCTTCCTACAATGAGCAGTTCTTC. Translated, it gives CASSAASASYNEQFF.